This TCR beta chain appears in the sequencing data of a study of response to subunit inactivated influenza vaccine. The study's findings and limits: Authors suggested few new T cells are recruited by each seasonal influenza vaccination.

Germline V CDR1 and CDR2: DFQATT, SNEGSKA (reference sequence). This CDR3 has 14 amino acids. The junction had 8 bases not matched to a gene; V was cut back by 4 bases and J by 5 bases. Worth noting for this clonotype: Antigen unknown.

Each CDR3 protein gets one entry after TCRdb re-called the RT-PCR reads with MiXCR. The sample records approximately 490,000 distinct CDR3 sequences, approximately 6.9% being singletons. The rearrangement joins TRBV20-1 to TRBJ2-7, with 10 bases identical to TRBD1. The clonotype comes from a man between 50 and 70 years old who received an inactivated influenza vaccine. Sequences were derived from PBMCs from blood, sampled roughly 24 months after vaccination. CDR3 amino acids: CSAMPDRGLHEQYF. CDR3 nucleotide sequence: TGCAGTGCTATGCCAGACAGGGGGCTTCACGAGCAGTACTTC.